One sample yielded the 10 T cell receptor beta chains listed below, sequenced in a study of blood T cell repertoires in COVID-19. Clones were sequenced by immunoSEQ multiplex PCR, and TCRdb holds only the in-frame ones, with some missing. The data contain about 360,000 clones, around nine tenths of them seen just once; the ten biggest clones take up about 3%. The source material was peripheral blood. The receptor set was obtained from a human donor in a cohort sampled during active COVID-19.

This clone was counted ten times or more. The chain links TRBV6-1 to TRBJ2-3; 9 bases agree with TRBD1. Germline V gives CDR1 MNHNS, CDR2 SASEGT. There are 14 residues in the CDR3. J gave up 4 bases and V 3 bases, and 2 bases lay outside the gene matches. The CDR3 sequence is CASSDGQGPDTQYF. In DNA, the CDR3 is TGTGCCAGCAGTGATGGACAGGGGCCAGATACGCAGTATTTT.

This chain joins TRBV2 and TRBJ2-2; 7 positions agree with TRBD1. V lost 7 bases, J lost 4 bases, and 6 bases stayed unmatched. The CDR3 extends over 14 amino acids. The V gene's germline CDR1 is SNHLY and CDR2 FYNNEI. The CDR3 DNA reads TGTGCCAGCAACAACAGGGGTGTCACCGGGGAGCTGTTTTTT. It is translated as CASNNRGVTGELFF.

The V and J genes are TRBV18 and TRBJ2-7; 7 bases align to TRBD2. V lost 2 bases to trimming and J lost 6 bases; unmatched junction nucleotides: 10. The CDR3 is 15 residues long. Germline loops: CDR1 KGHSH, CDR2 LQKENI. CDR3 nucleotide sequence: TGTGCCAGCTCACCAACGACGGGAGGAATTGGCGAGCAGTACTTC. Translating it yields CASSPTTGGIGEQYF. The full variable domain, in which reference TRBV18 and TRBJ2-7 provide the parts outside the CDR3, is NAGVMQNPRHLVRRRGQEARLRCSPMKGHSHVYWYRQLPEEGLKFMVYLQKENIIDESGMPKERFSAEFPKEGPSILRIQQVVRGDSAAYFCASSPTTGGIGEQYFGPGTRLTVT.

Only one count was recorded for this clone. The chain uses TRBV4-2 and TRBJ2-6, with unresolved D. The V end lost 4 bases, the J end lost 1 base, and 8 bases lay between the germline ends. The CDR3 is made up of 15 amino acids. Germline V gene lookup returns CDR1 LGHNA and CDR2 YNFKEQ. The CDR3 here is CASSRGSSGANVLTF. DNA for the CDR3: TGTGCCAGCAGCCGAGGATCGTCTGGGGCCAACGTCCTGACTTTC.

The CDR3 sequence is CASSWVDRVDSPLHF. The CDR3, as DNA: TGTGCCAGCAGCTGGGTCGACAGGGTAGATTCACCCCTCCACTTT. The V and J genes are TRBV27 and TRBJ1-6, with 7 bases fitting TRBD1. V gave up 6 bases and J gave up 8 bases; unmatched junction bases: 10. CDR3 size: 15 residues. CDR1 and CDR2 (germline): MNHEY, SMNVEV (reference sequence).

The chain joins TRBV19 to TRBJ1-1; possible D gene TRBD1, 5 bases. CDR3 length: 16 residues. Per germline, CDR1 LNHDA and CDR2 SQIVND (reference sequence). The V end was cut by 3 bases, the J end by 4 bases, with 18 bases between. For the CDR3, the DNA is TGTGCCAGTAGTATTAACGGGGGTCCGGACGGCACTGAAGCTTTCTTT. Residues: CASSINGGPDGTEAFF.

This clone was seen a few times. The CDR3 reads CASSHIIRDRNQPQHF. DNA for the CDR3: TGCGCCAGCAGCCACATAATCCGGGACAGAAATCAGCCCCAGCATTTT. The genes are TRBV4-1 and TRBJ1-5; 7 bases fit TRBD1. From germline, CDR1 is MGHRA and CDR2 YSYEKL. This CDR3 comprises 16 residues. With 3 bases clipped from V and 4 bases from J, the junction kept 9 bases outside the gene matches.

The chain uses TRBV28 and TRBJ1-6, with 7 bases lining up with TRBD1. Germline V gene sequence: CDR1 MDHEN, CDR2 SYDVKM. V shed 3 bases and J 8 bases; nucleotides not matched to a gene: 7. The length of the CDR3 is 15 residues. CDR3 loop: CASSLQDRTYSPLHF. The CDR3 nucleotides are TGTGCCAGCAGTTTGCAGGACAGGACTTATTCACCCCTCCACTTT. The full variable domain, its missing parts supplied by reference TRBV28 and TRBJ1-6, is DVKVTQSSRYLVKRTGEKVFLECVQDMDHENMFWYRQDPGLGLRLIYFSYDVKMKEKGDIPEGYSVSREKKERFSLILESASTNQTSMYLCASSLQDRTYSPLHFGNGTRLTVT.

V and J are TRBV7-2 and TRBJ2-3, with D perhaps matching TRBD1 (5 bases). This CDR3 is built from 16 residues. Germline-derived CDR1 and CDR2 are SGHTA and FQGNSA. The V end lost 5 bases, the J end lost 2 bases, and 17 bases lay between the germline ends. The CDR3 sequence is CASSLQGDLFTDTQYF. CDR3 sequence (DNA): TGTGCCAGCAGCCTTCAGGGCGACCTTTTCACAGATACGCAGTATTTT.

The rearrangement joins TRBV4-1 to TRBJ1-4; D call uncertain. The CDR3 is made up of 14 amino acids. Germline CDR1 is MGHRA and CDR2 is YSYEKL. V gave up 8 bases and J gave up 8 bases, with 18 bases separating them. The CDR3 sequence is CASSLRLSGEKLFF. Written as DNA, the CDR3 is TGCGCCAGCTCCTTAAGGCTATCAGGAGAAAAACTGTTTTTT.